This TCR beta chain was sequenced in a study of blood T cell repertoires in COVID-19. This clone was counted a few times. Sequencing used immunoSEQ multiplex PCR; TCRdb keeps in-frame clones, though not all of them. The profile shows roughly 110,000 clones, over 80% of them singletons. CDR1 is SGHVS, CDR2 FQNEAQ, per germline. This CDR3 is built from 14 residues. The ends were cut back, 1 base at V and 5 bases at J, with 11 bases in the middle. The genes are TRBV7-8 and TRBJ1-1; D perhaps matches TRBD1 (6 bases). Material for sequencing was peripheral blood. The receptor comes from a woman in her 70s with acute or convalescent COVID-19. The CDR3 region has the DNA TGTGCCAGCAGCTTAGACAGGGTTGGGACTGAAGCTTTCTTT. This codes for CASSLDRVGTEAFF.